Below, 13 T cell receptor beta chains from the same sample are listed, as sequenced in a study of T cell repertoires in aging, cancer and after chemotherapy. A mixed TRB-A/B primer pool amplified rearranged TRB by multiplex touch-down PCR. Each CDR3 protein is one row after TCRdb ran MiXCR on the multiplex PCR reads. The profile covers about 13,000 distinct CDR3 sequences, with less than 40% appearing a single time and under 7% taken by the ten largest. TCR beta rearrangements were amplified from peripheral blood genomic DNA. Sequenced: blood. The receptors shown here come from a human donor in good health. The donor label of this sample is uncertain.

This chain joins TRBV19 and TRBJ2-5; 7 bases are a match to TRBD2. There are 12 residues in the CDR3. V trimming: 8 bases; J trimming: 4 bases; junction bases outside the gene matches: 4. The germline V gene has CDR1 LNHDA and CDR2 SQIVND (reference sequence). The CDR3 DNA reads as TGTGCCAGTGGCTGGGAGGGAGAGACCCAGTACTTC. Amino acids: CASGWEGETQYF.

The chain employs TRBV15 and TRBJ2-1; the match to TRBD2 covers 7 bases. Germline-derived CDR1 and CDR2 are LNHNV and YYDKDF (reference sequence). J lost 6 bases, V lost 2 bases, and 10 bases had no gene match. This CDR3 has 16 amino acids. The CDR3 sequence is CATSRPYGTGGNEQFF. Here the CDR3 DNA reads TGTGCCACCAGCAGACCTTACGGGACGGGGGGCAATGAGCAGTTCTTC.

CDR3 sequence (DNA): TGTGCCAGCAGTGCCCGCGTGTCAGGGGCGGCCGGCGAGCAGTACTTC. Encoded protein: CASSARVSGAAGEQYF. The V and J genes are TRBV27 and TRBJ2-7, with D possibly being TRBD1 (6 bases). The CDR3 spans 16 residues. Trimming cost V 5 bases and J 6 bases, with 23 bases left between them. Looked up from germline, CDR1 is MNHEY and CDR2 is SMNVEV (reference sequence).

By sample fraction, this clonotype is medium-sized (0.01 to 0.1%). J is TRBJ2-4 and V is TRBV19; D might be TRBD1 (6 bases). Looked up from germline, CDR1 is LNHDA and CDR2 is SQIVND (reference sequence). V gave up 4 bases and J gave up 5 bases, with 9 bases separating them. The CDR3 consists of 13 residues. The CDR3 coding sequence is TGTGCCAGTAGTACGGACAGAGAAAACATTCAGTACTTC. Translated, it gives CASSTDRENIQYF.

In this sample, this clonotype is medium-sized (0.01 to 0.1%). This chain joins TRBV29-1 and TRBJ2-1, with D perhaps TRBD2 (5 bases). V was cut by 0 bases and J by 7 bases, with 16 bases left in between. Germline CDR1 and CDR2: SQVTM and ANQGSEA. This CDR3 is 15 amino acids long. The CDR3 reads CSVEEGLSPGNEQFF. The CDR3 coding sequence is TGCAGCGTTGAAGAAGGACTGTCCCCTGGGAATGAGCAGTTCTTC.

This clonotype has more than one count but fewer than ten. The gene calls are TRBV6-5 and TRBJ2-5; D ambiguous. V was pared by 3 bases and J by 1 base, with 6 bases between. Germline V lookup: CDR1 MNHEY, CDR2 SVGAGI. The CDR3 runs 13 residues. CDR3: CASSYRPQETQYF. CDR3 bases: TGTGCCAGCAGTTATCGGCCCCAAGAGACCCAGTACTTC.

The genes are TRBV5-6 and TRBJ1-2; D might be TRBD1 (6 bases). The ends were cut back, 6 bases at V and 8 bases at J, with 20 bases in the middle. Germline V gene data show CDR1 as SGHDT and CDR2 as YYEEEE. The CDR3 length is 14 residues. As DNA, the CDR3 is TGTGCCAGCAACCACGCGCAGGGGTTGGGCGGCTACACCTTC. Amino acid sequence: CASNHAQGLGGYTF.

CDR3 DNA: TGTGCCTGGAGTCCCTGGACTAGCGGGAGTGCCCTAGCCAAAAACATTCAGTACTTC. This sequence encodes CAWSPWTSGSALAKNIQYF. The chain uses TRBV30 and TRBJ2-4; 13 positions match TRBD2. The V segment lost 2 bases and the J segment 0 bases; nucleotides outside the gene matches: 10. This CDR3 comprises 19 residues. Germline lookup yields CDR1 GTSNPN and CDR2 SVGIG (reference sequence).

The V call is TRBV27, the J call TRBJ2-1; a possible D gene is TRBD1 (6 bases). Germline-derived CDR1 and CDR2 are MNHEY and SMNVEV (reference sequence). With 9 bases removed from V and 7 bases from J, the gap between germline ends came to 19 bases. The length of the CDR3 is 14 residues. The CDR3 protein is CARRAQGPANEQFF. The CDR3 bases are TGTGCCAGAAGAGCTCAGGGGCCGGCAAATGAGCAGTTCTTC.

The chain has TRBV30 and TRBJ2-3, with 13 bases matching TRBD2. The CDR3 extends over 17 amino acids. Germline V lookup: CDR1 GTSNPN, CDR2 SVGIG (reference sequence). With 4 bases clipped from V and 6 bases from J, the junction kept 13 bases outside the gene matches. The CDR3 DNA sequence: TGTGCCTGGAAAAAGGGACTAGCGGGGTTATTGGGTGATACGCAGTATTTT. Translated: CAWKKGLAGLLGDTQYF.

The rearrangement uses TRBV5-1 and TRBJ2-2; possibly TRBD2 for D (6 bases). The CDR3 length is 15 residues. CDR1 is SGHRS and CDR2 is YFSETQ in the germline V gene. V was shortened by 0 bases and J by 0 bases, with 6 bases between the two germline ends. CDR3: CASSLGGANTGELFF. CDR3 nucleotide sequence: TGCGCCAGCAGCTTGGGCGGGGCGAACACCGGGGAGCTGTTTTTT.

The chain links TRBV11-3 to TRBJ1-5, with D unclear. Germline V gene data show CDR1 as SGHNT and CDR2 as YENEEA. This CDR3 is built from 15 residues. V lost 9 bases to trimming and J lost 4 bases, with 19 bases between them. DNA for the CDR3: TGTGCCAGTAATCTTGTAGGGCGATCAAATCAGCCCCAGCATTTT. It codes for CASNLVGRSNQPQHF.

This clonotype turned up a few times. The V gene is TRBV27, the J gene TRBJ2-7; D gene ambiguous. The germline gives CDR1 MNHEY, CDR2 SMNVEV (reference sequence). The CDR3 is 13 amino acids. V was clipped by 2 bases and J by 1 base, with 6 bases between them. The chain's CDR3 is CASSLVGSYEQYF. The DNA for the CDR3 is TGTGCCAGCAGTTTAGTCGGGTCCTACGAGCAGTACTTC.